These 8 T cell receptor beta chains were sequenced from one sample in a study of CD8 T cells in ankylosing spondylitis. Their antigen targets remain unknown. TCRdb fed the 5' RACE reads into MiXCR, producing one record per CDR3 protein. Here the sample spans 700,000 to 850,000 distinct CDR3 sequences, roughly 10% being singletons. Study-level results: Ankylosing spondylitis blood appeared to carry a characteristic TCR beta motif of roughly eight highly homologous variants.

Material: blood, either unsorted or a sorted T cell fraction (not recorded which). The receptors stem from a male donor with ankylosing spondylitis.

This clonotype was counted between two and nine times. J is TRBJ1-1 and V is TRBV6-5; D is ambiguous. The V gene's germline CDR1 is MNHEY and CDR2 SVGAGI. This CDR3 is built from 11 residues. Trimming cost V 7 bases and J 2 bases, with 5 bases left between them. The chain's CDR3 is CASTHNTEAFF. In DNA form, the CDR3 reads TGTGCCAGCACCCATAACACTGAAGCTTTCTTT.

There are many counts of this clonotype. V and J are TRBV6-5 and TRBJ1-1, with D unclear. The germline V and J ends were trimmed by 2 bases and 7 bases, with 11 bases remaining between them. Germline CDR1 and CDR2: MNHEY and SVGAGI. The CDR3 sequence is 13 residues long. For the CDR3, the DNA is TGTGCCAGCAGTTACGCCTCCGCCTTTGAAGCTTTCTTT. Translating it yields CASSYASAFEAFF.

For the CDR3, the DNA is TGCAGTGCTGCGGAGGGCAGCGGGGGGCATAATGAGCAGTTCTTC. Translating gives CSAAEGSGGHNEQFF. The J gene is TRBJ2-1, the V gene TRBV20-1; 9 nucleotides match TRBD2. Germline V gives CDR1 DFQATT, CDR2 SNEGSKA (reference sequence). Trimming at V came to 5 bases and at J to 7 bases, leaving 12 bases not matched to a gene. This CDR3 has 15 amino acids.

This clonotype was seen a handful of times. The chain is built from TRBV25-1 and TRBJ2-1; D is perhaps TRBD1 or TRBD2 (6 bases each). This CDR3 region has 15 residues. V lost 5 bases to trimming and J lost 1 base, with 12 bases between them. Germline lookup yields CDR1 MGHDK and CDR2 SYGVNS. CDR3 coding DNA: TGTGCCAGCAGTACAGGGACTGCGTCCTACAATGAGCAGTTCTTC. Translated: CASSTGTASYNEQFF. Based on the CDR3 plus reference TRBV25-1 and TRBJ2-1, the full variable domain is EADIYQTPRYLVIGTGKKITLECSQTMGHDKMYWYQQDPGMELHLIHYSYGVNSTEKGDLSSESTVSRIRTEHFPLTLESARPSHTSQYLCASSTGTASYNEQFFGPGTRLTVL.

The sample holds a few counts of this clonotype. This chain links TRBV2 with TRBJ2-2; 7 nucleotides line up with TRBD2. Trimming at V came to 4 bases and at J to 4 bases, leaving 3 bases not matched to a gene. The CDR3 is 14 amino acids. Germline V gives CDR1 SNHLY, CDR2 FYNNEI. The CDR3 coding sequence is TGTGCCAGCAGTGGGGAGGGGAGCACCGGGGAGCTGTTTTTT. This gives the protein CASSGEGSTGELFF.

This chain connects TRBV18 to TRBJ2-5, with unresolved D. V dropped 2 bases and J dropped 5 bases, with 12 bases sitting between them. This CDR3 comprises 14 residues. Germline V gives CDR1 KGHSH, CDR2 LQKENI. CDR3 loop: CASSPSLNGETQYF. CDR3 sequence (DNA): TGTGCCAGCTCACCAAGCCTTAACGGGGAGACCCAGTACTTC.

The chain recombines TRBV6-5 with TRBJ2-2; TRBD2 matches at 11 bases. Trimming took 4 bases from V and 2 from J; bases not matched to a gene: 6. Germline V gives CDR1 MNHEY, CDR2 SVGAGI. The CDR3 has 17 amino acids. The CDR3 coding sequence is TGTGCCAGCAGTTGGCGTGGGACTAGCGGTAACACCGGGGAGCTGTTTTTT. Translation: CASSWRGTSGNTGELFF.

The rearrangement joins TRBV25-1 to TRBJ1-3; 10 bases are shared with TRBD1. The CDR3 extends over 16 amino acids. Trimming took 4 bases from V and 4 from J; bases not matched to a gene: 7. Germline loops: CDR1 MGHDK, CDR2 SYGVNS. This chain's CDR3 is CASSVTGTGAGNTIYF. For the CDR3, the DNA is TGTGCCAGCAGTGTAACCGGGACAGGGGCAGGAAACACCATATATTTT.